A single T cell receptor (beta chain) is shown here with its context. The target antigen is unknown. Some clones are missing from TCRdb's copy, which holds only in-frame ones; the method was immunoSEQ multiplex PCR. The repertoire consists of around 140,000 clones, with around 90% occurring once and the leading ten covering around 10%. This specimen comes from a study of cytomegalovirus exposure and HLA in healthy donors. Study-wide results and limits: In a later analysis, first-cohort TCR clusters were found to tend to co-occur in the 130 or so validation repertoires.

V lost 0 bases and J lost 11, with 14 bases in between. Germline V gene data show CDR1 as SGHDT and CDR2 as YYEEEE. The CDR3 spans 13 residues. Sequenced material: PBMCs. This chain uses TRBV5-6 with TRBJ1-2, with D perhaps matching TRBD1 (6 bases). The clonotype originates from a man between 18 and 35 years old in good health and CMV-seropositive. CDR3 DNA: TGTGCCAGCAGCTTGGGGGGGACACCACTTTACACCTTC. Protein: CASSLGGTPLYTF.